Following are 15 T cell receptor beta chains from one sample sequenced in a study of T cell repertoires in cytomegalovirus infection. TCRdb ran MiXCR on the reads and lists one entry per CDR3 protein. Among about 57,000 distinct CDR3 sequences listed, 20% to 25% were seen once. Their antigens are not known. The source was CD8+ T cells from cultured PBMCs, collected from culture after CMV antigen stimulation. The receptors were sampled from a human donor in good health (CMV status not recorded). Some clones in this sample may be carry-over from other donors' samples.

This clonotype showed up just a few times. Its ends do not fully match the called genes, so a read error is possible. The chain has TRBV11-2 and TRBJ2-7, with 10 bases matching TRBD2. The CDR3 is 14 residues long. CDR1 is SGHAT, CDR2 FQNNGV, per germline. The CDR3 region is CTSSLAGGSYEQYF. CDR3 bases: TGTACCAGCAGCTTAGCGGGGGGCTCCTACGAGCAGTACTTC.

The V gene is TRBV6-1, the J gene TRBJ2-1; 16 nucleotides align to TRBD2. The CDR3 contains 18 residues. In germline, CDR1 is MNHNS, CDR2 SASEGT. Trimming cost V 6 bases and J 7 bases; bases outside gene matches: 12. This chain's CDR3 is CASRPGTSGGVLRNEQFF. For the CDR3, the DNA is TGTGCCAGCAGGCCTGGGACTAGCGGGGGGGTTTTACGAAATGAGCAGTTCTTC.

A single count supports this clonotype. The chain carries TRBV7-9 and TRBJ1-2; D possibly corresponds to TRBD1 (6 bases). CDR1 and CDR2 (germline): SEHNR, FQNEAQ (reference sequence). The V gene lost 4 bases and the J gene lost 2 bases, with 14 bases spanning the gap. This CDR3 region has 15 residues. The CDR3 nucleotides are TGTGCCAGCAGCTCCCGGGGGGGGCCCAACTATGGCTACACCTTC. Residues: CASSSRGGPNYGYTF.

This clonotype was seen repeatedly, ten times or more. The V call is TRBV7-8, the J call TRBJ2-1, with 12 bases fitting TRBD1. Trimming at V came to 0 bases and at J to 8 bases, leaving 8 bases not matched to a gene. Per germline, CDR1 SGHVS and CDR2 FQNEAQ. The CDR3 spans 17 residues. In nucleotides, the CDR3 is TGTGCCAGCAGCTTAGCGCCAGGGACAGGGGGCGGCGATGAGCAGTTCTTC. Its translation is CASSLAPGTGGGDEQFF.

This clonotype was recorded a few times. V usage is TRBV19 and J usage is TRBJ2-1; D perhaps matches TRBD2 (6 bases). Looked up from germline, CDR1 is LNHDA and CDR2 is SQIVND (reference sequence). Trimming took off 4 bases at V and 4 bases at J, with 14 bases between the two ends. The CDR3 is 15 amino acids. CDR3 loop: CASSRSGVGYNEQFF. The CDR3 DNA sequence: TGTGCCAGTAGTAGGTCGGGGGTCGGGTACAATGAGCAGTTCTTC.

This clonotype has just a few counts. This sequence joins TRBV6-5 and TRBJ1-4, with 8 bases lining up with TRBD1. CDR1 and CDR2 from the germline V gene are MNHEY and SVGAGI. The CDR3 is made up of 17 amino acids. The junction had 9 bases not matched to a gene; V was cut back by 6 bases and J by 0 bases. CDR3 DNA sequence: TGTGCCAGCAGCGGACAGGGCCCCGGAACAACTAATGAAAAACTGTTTTTT. Its translation: CASSGQGPGTTNEKLFF.

This clonotype was observed a handful of times. The CDR3 coding sequence is TGTGCCAGCAGTGAATCCCCCAACAGGGCTGGTCATGAAAAACTGTTTTTT. Its translation: CASSESPNRAGHEKLFF. The rearrangement joins TRBV6-1 to TRBJ1-4; D may be TRBD1 (6 bases). This CDR3 contains 17 residues. Germline assignment: CDR1 MNHNS and CDR2 SASEGT. V was cut by 2 bases and J by 6 bases, with 19 bases left in between.

The chain uses TRBV4-1 and TRBJ2-7; 10 bases are a match to TRBD2. Trimming removed 6 bases from V and 4 bases from J; junction bases left unmatched: 6. Germline CDR1 is MGHRA and CDR2 is YSYEKL. This CDR3 comprises 14 residues. The CDR3 reads CASRQGLAKYEQYF. The DNA for the CDR3 is TGCGCCAGCAGACAGGGACTAGCGAAATACGAGCAGTACTTC.

The chain links TRBV7-3 to TRBJ1-1, with D possibly TRBD1 on 6 matching bases. The germline gives CDR1 SGHTA, CDR2 FQGTGA. V dropped 4 bases and J dropped 1 base, with 22 bases sitting between them. The CDR3 length is 18 residues. CDR3 nucleotides: TGTGCCAGCAGCTATCCCTCGAGTGGTCAGGGGCAGAACACTGAAGCTTTCTTT. Translation: CASSYPSSGQGQNTEAFF.

This clonotype turned up a few times. The rearrangement uses TRBV7-9 and TRBJ2-7; the D call may be TRBD1 or TRBD2 (5 bases each). V was trimmed by 5 bases and J by 2 bases, leaving 13 bases between them. The V gene's germline CDR1 is SEHNR and CDR2 FQNEAQ (reference sequence). The CDR3 spans 14 residues. The CDR3 nucleotides are TGTGCCAGCAGCCCTGGGGACGACCCCTACGAGCAGTACTTC. Encoded protein: CASSPGDDPYEQYF.

The rearrangement joins TRBV4-3 to TRBJ1-4, with unresolved D. Germline-derived CDR1 and CDR2 are LGHNA and YSLEER. CDR3 length: 15 residues. The V end was cut by 0 bases, the J end by 1 base, with 6 bases between. The CDR3 sequence is CASSQDLGTNEKLFF. The CDR3 DNA sequence: TGCGCCAGCAGCCAAGATCTGGGAACTAATGAAAAACTGTTTTTT.

The CDR3 coding sequence is TGTGCCAGCCAGAGGGACAAATACAATGAGCAGTTCTTC. Amino acid sequence: CASQRDKYNEQFF. The rearrangement uses TRBV6-6 and TRBJ2-1, with D possibly TRBD1 on 6 matching bases. Germline V gives CDR1 MNHNY, CDR2 SVGAGI (reference sequence). The CDR3 runs 13 residues. Between the trimmed V and J ends, which lost 8 bases and 4 bases, there was a span of 12 bases.

The CDR3 region has the DNA TGTGCCAGCAGCGAAGGGGGAAGCAATCAGCCCCAGCATTTT. This codes for CASSEGGSNQPQHF. The chain couples TRBV7-9 to TRBJ1-5; possibly TRBD1 for D (6 bases). This CDR3 has 14 residues. Germline values: CDR1 SEHNR, CDR2 FQNEAQ (reference sequence). V dropped 5 bases and J dropped 1 base, with 9 bases sitting between them.

The chain has TRBV29-1 and TRBJ2-7; 7 positions agree with TRBD1. J gave up 1 base and V 6 bases, and 0 bases lay outside the gene matches. From germline, CDR1 is SQVTM and CDR2 ANQGSEA. CDR3 length: 11 residues. For the CDR3, the DNA is TGCAGCGTCAGGGGGTCCTACGAGCAGTACTTC. Its translation: CSVRGSYEQYF.

The rearrangement uses TRBV27 and TRBJ1-5, with a tentative D call TRBD1 (6 bases). This CDR3 has 14 residues. Germline CDR1 reads MNHEY; CDR2 reads SMNVEV (reference sequence). The V and J ends lost 4 bases and 5 bases respectively, with 12 bases between them. This chain's CDR3 is CASSSTGPYQPQHF. The DNA for the CDR3 is TGTGCCAGCAGTTCAACAGGGCCCTATCAGCCCCAGCATTTT.